Below are 6 T cell receptor beta chains sequenced from a single sample in a study of blood T cell repertoires in COVID-19. Data came from immunoSEQ multiplex PCR; TCRdb stores just in-frame clones and leaves some out. The table lists about 220,000 clones, around 86% of them singletons, with 3.5% to 4.5% in the top ten. Sequenced input: PBMCs or T cells enriched from blood (not recorded which). The receptors here all came from a woman in her thirties or forties with acute COVID-19.

The J gene is TRBJ2-7, the V gene TRBV2, with unresolved D. Trimming took 4 bases from V and 8 from J, leaving 15 bases between them. The CDR3 is 13 residues long. CDR1 is SNHLY, CDR2 FYNNEI, per germline. The CDR3 loop is CASSVPLIEKQYF. The CDR3, as DNA: TGTGCCAGCAGTGTACCCCTGATCGAGAAGCAGTACTTC.

The V call is TRBV6-6, the J call TRBJ2-1, with TRBD1 matching over 9 bases. Trimming took 5 bases from V and 7 from J; bases not matched to a gene: 3. CDR1 and CDR2 (germline): MNHNY, SVGAGI (reference sequence). The length of the CDR3 is 13 residues. CDR3 bases: TGTGCCAGCAGTAATGGACAGGGGAATGAGCAGTTCTTC. Its protein is CASSNGQGNEQFF.

Only a few counts were recorded for this clone. This rearrangement joins TRBV3-1 (or the pseudogene TRBV3-2) to TRBJ1-2; D ambiguous. This CDR3 comprises 12 residues. The ends were cut back, 7 bases at V and 8 bases at J, with 14 bases in the middle. The germline CDR1 and CDR2 sequences are LGHDT and YNNKEL (reference sequence). The DNA of the CDR3 is TGTGCCAGCATGAGGAGAGATCAAGGCTACACCTTC. Translation gives CASMRRDQGYTF.

The chain has TRBV19 and TRBJ1-2; TRBD1 might be the D (5 bases). Germline-derived CDR1 and CDR2 are LNHDA and SQIVND (reference sequence). The V end lost 3 bases, the J end lost 4 bases, and 12 bases lay between the germline ends. The CDR3 is 14 residues long. CDR3 sequence reads: CASSMTAGSYGYTF. The CDR3 region has the DNA TGTGCCAGTAGTATGACAGCCGGTTCCTATGGCTACACCTTC.

The chain combines TRBV2 with TRBJ1-3; the D gene is possibly TRBD1 (5 bases). Trimming stripped 5 bases from V and 0 bases from J, with 11 bases between. CDR3 size: 15 residues. The germline V gene encodes CDR1 SNHLY and CDR2 FYNNEI. CDR3 sequence (DNA): TGTGCCAGCAGTCCGACAGTGAGCTCTGGAAACACCATATATTTT. This encodes CASSPTVSSGNTIYF.

The V and J genes are TRBV12-3 or TRBV12-4 and TRBJ2-1; possible D gene TRBD2, 6 bases. This CDR3 contains 13 residues. Deletions cut 3 bases from V and 6 bases from J, with 9 bases between. In DNA form, the CDR3 reads TGTGCCAGCAGTTTTGCCGGGAGCAATGAGCAGTTCTTC. The encoded protein is CASSFAGSNEQFF.